Below, 27 T cell receptor beta chains from the same sample are listed, as sequenced in a study of blood T cell repertoires in COVID-19 (dated by TCRdb to 2020 to 2021). Libraries were made using the immunoSEQ multiplex PCR assay. TCRdb stores this immuneACCESS table with in-frame sequences only. Part of the clones is absent; in the studies checked, under half of the shortfall reflects unresolved V genes, and no reason is known for the rest. The sample table contains over 120,000 clones; only one count was recorded for about 80% of them. The top ten clones comprise 3% to 5% of the sample. Material: peripheral blood. These receptors were collected from a woman in her sixties or seventies with acute or convalescent COVID-19.

V and J are TRBV7-2 and TRBJ2-1, with 10 bases fitting TRBD2. Losses at the gene ends were 1 base for V and 4 bases for J; bases not matched to a gene: 4. The CDR3 extends over 16 amino acids. Germline CDR1 and CDR2: SGHTA and FQGNSA. CDR3 DNA: TGTGCCAGCAGCTTAGTACTAGCGGGAAAATACAATGAGCAGTTCTTC. Protein sequence: CASSLVLAGKYNEQFF.

V usage is TRBV6-5 and J usage is TRBJ1-6; the match to TRBD1 covers 7 bases. The CDR3 spans 14 residues. J was trimmed by 7 bases and V by 0 bases; bases with no gene match: 0. Germline V gene lookup returns CDR1 MNHEY and CDR2 SVGAGI. The CDR3 DNA reads as TGTGCCAGCAGTTACTCGGGACAGAATTCACCCCTCCACTTT. Amino acids: CASSYSGQNSPLHF.

The rearrangement links TRBV4-2 to TRBJ2-5; D unresolved. Germline CDR1 reads LGHNA; CDR2 reads YNFKEQ. CDR3 length: 15 amino acids. V was shortened by 0 bases and J by 3 bases, with 11 bases between the two germline ends. CDR3 protein: CASSQDGGNKETQYF. The DNA for the CDR3 is TGTGCCAGCAGCCAAGATGGCGGCAATAAAGAGACCCAGTACTTC.

This clone was found a few times. V usage is TRBV4-2 and J usage is TRBJ2-5, with D maybe TRBD2 (5 bases). Trimming cost V 4 bases and J 3 bases, with 9 bases left between them. The CDR3 contains 13 residues. The germline V gene has CDR1 LGHNA and CDR2 YNFKEQ. The CDR3, as DNA: TGTGCCAGCAGCCCTGAGCGGAAAGAGACCCAGTACTTC. Protein sequence: CASSPERKETQYF.

The chain joins TRBV2 to TRBJ1-5, with D maybe TRBD1 (5 bases). The CDR3 runs 12 residues. Trimming removed 6 bases from V and 6 bases from J, with 9 bases in between. The V gene's germline CDR1 is SNHLY and CDR2 FYNNEI. CDR3 in amino acids: CASRLRAQPQHF. In DNA, the CDR3 is TGTGCCAGCAGGCTCAGGGCTCAGCCCCAGCATTTT.

This clone has just a few counts. This chain joins TRBV18 and TRBJ2-3, with D perhaps matching TRBD1 (5 bases). Per the germline V gene, CDR1 is KGHSH and CDR2 is LQKENI. The length of the CDR3 is 13 residues. V was shortened by 6 bases and J by 1 base, with 8 bases between the two germline ends. CDR3 sequence (DNA): TGTGCCAGCTCGCAGACAGGCACAGATACGCAGTATTTT. Translated: CASSQTGTDTQYF.

This clone was counted once. This chain connects TRBV4-1 to TRBJ2-1; 7 nucleotides line up with TRBD2. Germline V lookup: CDR1 MGHRA, CDR2 YSYEKL. The CDR3 spans 19 residues. The trim removed 0 bases at V and 5 bases at J, leaving 16 bases unmatched. This CDR3 reads CASSQDPDVEGRANNEQFF. CDR3 DNA sequence: TGCGCCAGCAGCCAAGATCCGGATGTAGAGGGGAGGGCTAACAATGAGCAGTTCTTC.

As DNA, the CDR3 is TGTGCCATCAGTGGGCCCGCGGGAGGGCCGCCAGATACGCAGTATTTT. Translated, it gives CAISGPAGGPPDTQYF. V is TRBV10-3 and J is TRBJ2-3; TRBD2 matches at 9 bases. The germline V gene encodes CDR1 ENHRY and CDR2 SYGVKD. The CDR3 sequence is 16 residues long. V shed 4 bases, J shed 4 bases, and the junction held 9 bases outside the gene matches.

This clone was seen just once. This chain joins TRBV6-5 and TRBJ1-1; the match to TRBD1 covers 8 bases. The V segment lost 6 bases and the J segment 0 bases; nucleotides outside the gene matches: 3. This CDR3 has 14 residues. Germline values: CDR1 MNHEY, CDR2 SVGAGI. The CDR3 protein is CASSTGGLNTEAFF. The CDR3, as DNA: TGTGCCAGCAGCACAGGGGGTCTGAACACTGAAGCTTTCTTT.

The gene calls are TRBV18 and TRBJ1-1, with D perhaps matching TRBD1 (6 bases). Deletions cut 5 bases from V and 4 bases from J, with 20 bases between. Germline values: CDR1 KGHSH, CDR2 LQKENI. There are 16 residues in the CDR3. CDR3 nucleotides: TGTGCCAGCTCAACCCAGGGGTCACCGGTGGGCACTGAAGCTTTCTTT. It yields the protein CASSTQGSPVGTEAFF.

The chain employs TRBV7-2 and TRBJ1-5, with TRBD1 matching 9 bases. Germline trimming cut 2 bases from V and 7 bases from J; bases unmatched to any gene: 6. The CDR3 consists of 15 residues. Germline V gene sequence: CDR1 SGHTA, CDR2 FQGNSA. The CDR3 is CASSLSGQGRQPQHF. CDR3 DNA sequence: TGTGCCAGCAGCTTATCGGGACAGGGCCGGCAGCCCCAGCATTTT. Together with reference TRBV7-2 and TRBJ1-5, the CDR3 gives the full variable domain: GAGVSQSPSNKVTEKGKDVELRCDPISGHTALYWYRQSLGQGLEFLIYFQGNSAPDKSGLPSDRFSAERTGGSVSTLTIQRTQQEDSAVYLCASSLSGQGRQPQHFGDGTRLSIL.

The chain combines TRBV6-5 with TRBJ2-2; D unresolved. The CDR3 runs to 15 residues. Trimming took 6 bases from V and 1 from J, leaving 12 bases between them. Germline values: CDR1 MNHEY, CDR2 SVGAGI. CDR3 amino acids: CASRQTTLNTGELFF. The CDR3 coding sequence is TGTGCCAGCAGGCAGACAACACTGAACACCGGGGAGCTGTTTTTT.

This rearrangement joins TRBV18 to TRBJ2-3; D unresolved. Germline V gene data show CDR1 as KGHSH and CDR2 as LQKENI. Trimming took 2 bases from V and 10 from J, leaving 10 bases between them. The CDR3 loop spans 12 amino acids. Written as DNA, the CDR3 is TGTGCCAGCTCACCAGTCCGGGTTCCGCAGTATTTT. Translated: CASSPVRVPQYF.

V gene TRBV3-1 (or the pseudogene TRBV3-2) combines with J gene TRBJ2-1, with a possible D match to TRBD2 (5 bases). The germline CDR1 and CDR2 sequences are LGHDT and YNNKEL (reference sequence). V lost 5 bases, J lost 12 bases, and 11 bases lay in between. The CDR3 consists of 11 residues. CDR3 sequence (DNA): TGTGCCAGCAGCGGGAGCTTATGGCAGTTCTTC. It encodes CASSGSLWQFF.

This chain links TRBV2 with TRBJ2-5; 9 positions match TRBD1. CDR3 length equals 15 residues. Trimming cost V 3 bases and J 3 bases; bases outside gene matches: 5. Germline V gene sequence: CDR1 SNHLY, CDR2 FYNNEI. The CDR3 here is CASSDTGTGKETQYF. The DNA of the CDR3 is TGTGCCAGCAGTGATACCGGGACAGGGAAAGAGACCCAGTACTTC.

A remark on this clone: The junction differs from germline at one of its ends, possibly a read error. The chain uses TRBV4-3 and TRBJ2-1; 10 nucleotides agree with TRBD2. The CDR3 length is 17 residues. In germline, CDR1 is LGHNA, CDR2 YSLEER. CDR3 DNA: TGCGCCAGCAGCCCGGACCGGGGAGGGACTAGCGTTATCGAGGTAATCTTC. Translation: CASSPDRGGTSVIEVIF.

DNA for the CDR3: TGCGCCAGCAGCCAGACAGGGGGCAACTACGAGCAGTACTTC. Translated: CASSQTGGNYEQYF. J is TRBJ2-7 and V is TRBV10-2, with 10 bases aligning to TRBD1. Looked up from germline, CDR1 is WSHSY and CDR2 is SAAADI. CDR3 length equals 14 residues. The V and J ends lost 6 bases and 3 bases, in that order; junction bases with no gene match: 5.

A few counts support this clone. The genes are TRBV9 and TRBJ1-1; no definite D call. CDR3 length: 14 residues. V was shortened by 0 bases and J by 0 bases, with 6 bases between the two germline ends. Germline lookup yields CDR1 SGDLS and CDR2 YYNGEE. This chain's CDR3 is CASSVAPMNTEAFF. For the CDR3, the DNA is TGTGCCAGCAGCGTAGCCCCCATGAACACTGAAGCTTTCTTT.

In its sample, this clone was seen a few times. The chain is built from TRBV28 and TRBJ1-3, with 7 bases matching TRBD1. The CDR3 covers 15 residues. Germline V lookup: CDR1 MDHEN, CDR2 SYDVKM. The V gene end was trimmed by 5 bases and the J gene end by 3 bases; junction bases not matched to a gene: 7. CDR3 region: CASSQPGGGGNTIYF. DNA of the CDR3: TGTGCCAGCAGTCAACCAGGGGGTGGTGGAAACACCATATATTTT.

This clone occurred once. The V call is TRBV3-1 (or the pseudogene TRBV3-2), the J call TRBJ2-2, with unresolved D. Trimming removed 6 bases from V and 1 base from J, with 3 bases in between. The CDR3 is 12 amino acids. In germline, CDR1 is LGHDT, CDR2 YNNKEL (reference sequence). The CDR3 spells CASSMNTGELFF. CDR3 DNA sequence: TGTGCCAGCAGTATGAACACCGGGGAGCTGTTTTTT.

The chain employs TRBV3-1 (or the pseudogene TRBV3-2) and TRBJ1-1; D is unclear. V was pared by 1 base and J by 2 bases, with 8 bases between. The CDR3 sequence is 14 residues long. CDR1 LGHDT and CDR2 YNNKEL come from the germline V gene (reference sequence). The CDR3, as DNA: TGTGCCAGCAGCCAAGTCGCTAGCAACACTGAAGCTTTCTTT. Translation gives CASSQVASNTEAFF.

The chain uses TRBV28 and TRBJ1-5, with 9 nucleotides matching TRBD1. There are 13 residues in the CDR3. CDR1 is MDHEN, CDR2 SYDVKM, per germline. V gave up 8 bases and J gave up 7 bases; unmatched junction bases: 6. The DNA for the CDR3 is TGTGCCAGCTCAACAGGGGGCGGGCAGCCCCAGCATTTT. Protein product: CASSTGGGQPQHF.

This CDR3 is CASSQDLFRGAKNIQYF. DNA for the CDR3: TGTGCCAGCAGCCAAGATCTTTTTCGAGGGGCCAAAAACATTCAGTACTTC. The J gene is TRBJ2-4, the V gene TRBV3-1 (or the pseudogene TRBV3-2); perhaps TRBD2 as D (5 bases). CDR1 LGHDT and CDR2 YNNKEL come from the germline V gene (reference sequence). Trimming cost V 0 bases and J 1 base, with 13 bases left between them. This CDR3 is 17 amino acids long.

Written as DNA, the CDR3 is TGTGCCAGCAGTGAGCGCGCGGGGAATTCACCCCTCCACTTT. Translating it yields CASSERAGNSPLHF. This rearrangement joins TRBV2 to TRBJ1-6; D is uncertain. CDR3 size: 14 residues. The V gene's germline CDR1 is SNHLY and CDR2 FYNNEI. Trimming left V 3 bases short and J 7 bases short, with 10 bases between.

DNA of the CDR3: TGTGCCTGGAGTGCGACTAGCGGCTACGAGCAGTACTTC. As protein: CAWSATSGYEQYF. The gene calls are TRBV30 and TRBJ2-7; TRBD2 aligns across 9 bases. The CDR3 covers 13 residues. Germline CDR1 reads GTSNPN; CDR2 reads SVGIG (reference sequence). Trimming at V came to 1 base and at J to 3 bases, leaving 1 base not matched to a gene. Full variable domain (outside the CDR3, taken from reference TRBV30 and TRBJ2-7): SQTIHQWPATLVQPVGSPLSLECTVEGTSNPNLYWYRQAAGRGLQLLFYSVGIGQISSEVPQNLSASRPQDRQFILSSKKLLLSDSGFYLCAWSATSGYEQYFGPGTRLTVT.

The rearrangement links TRBV4-1 to TRBJ2-3; 13 bases map to TRBD2. The trim removed 4 bases at V and 0 bases at J, leaving 7 bases unmatched. This CDR3 spans 18 amino acids. Germline CDR1 and CDR2: MGHRA and YSYEKL. DNA of the CDR3: TGCGCCAGCAGCCGGGGACTAGCGGGAAGCTCTAGCACAGATACGCAGTATTTT. Translated, it gives CASSRGLAGSSSTDTQYF.

The DNA for the CDR3 is TGTGCCAGCAACAGGGGGACGAGCAATCAGCCCCAGCATTTT. This translates into CASNRGTSNQPQHF. The chain couples TRBV28 to TRBJ1-5, with 8 bases that match TRBD1. The V segment lost 7 bases and the J segment 1 base; nucleotides outside the gene matches: 3. The length of the CDR3 is 14 residues. Germline V gene lookup returns CDR1 MDHEN and CDR2 SYDVKM.